This T cell receptor beta chain was found in a study of molecular identifiers for immune sequencing clone quantification. As for the study in general: Replicate RNA from 20,000 or 100,000 naive CD8 T cells formed five aliquots; four were sequenced.

Looked up from germline, CDR1 is PRHDT and CDR2 is FYEKMQ (reference sequence). Trimming took 5 bases from V and 0 from J; bases not matched to a gene: 5. This CDR3 is 15 amino acids long. Regarding the study as a whole: Over 97% of CMV-specific effector molecules, but under 1% of naive ones, were in clones above 20 copies.

This clonotype has at least ten counts. No antigen is known for it. A CD8+CD4-CCR7+CD45RA+ phenotype served as the sorting definition for naive CD8 T cells. Preparation methods for the bulk TCR libraries were those previously described, with listed TCR primers. MiXCR was run by TCRdb on the PCR reads, yielding one entry per CDR3 protein. The table shows a few hundred thousand distinct CDR3 sequences, with about 22% occurring only once. This TCR was recovered from a human donor in good health. Some libraries in this study had Jurkat cell RNA spiked in. This sequence joins TRBV13 and TRBJ1-1, with 8 bases matching TRBD1. The source material was naive CD8+ T cells from blood, with Jurkat cell RNA spiked in. The subset: FACS-sorted CD8+CD4-CCR7+CD45RA+ naive T cells. In nucleotides, the CDR3 is TGTGCCAGCAGCACCCGACAGGGGATGAACACTGAAGCTTTCTTT. Translated: CASSTRQGMNTEAFF.